Presented here are 17 T cell receptor beta chains from one specimen sequenced in a study of T cells in Graves' hyperthyroidism and ophthalmopathy. RNA transcripts served as the template for amplifying TCR beta CDR3 regions. TCR CDR3 regions were first amplified by RT-PCR with HTBI primers. In TCRdb, the multiplex PCR reads were re-called with MiXCR into one record per CDR3 protein. The repertoire holds about 600,000 distinct CDR3 sequences, with approximately 15% as singletons. Sequencing input: blood. These receptors all stem from a woman aged 18-30 years with Graves' ophthalmopathy.

This clonotype was seen ten or more times. The chain carries TRBV18 and TRBJ2-1; D is possibly TRBD2 (5 bases). This CDR3 spans 13 amino acids. Germline-derived CDR1 and CDR2 are KGHSH and LQKENI. V lost 6 bases, J lost 13 bases, and 19 bases lay in between. CDR3 DNA sequence: TGTGCCAGCTCCCCCGAGGGCTACGCTGACCAGTTCTTC. It codes for CASSPEGYADQFF. Full variable domain (outside the CDR3, taken from reference TRBV18 and TRBJ2-1): NAGVMQNPRHLVRRRGQEARLRCSPMKGHSHVYWYRQLPEEGLKFMVYLQKENIIDESGMPKERFSAEFPKEGPSILRIQQVVRGDSAAYFCASSPEGYADQFFGPGTRLTVL.

A word on this clonotype: A read error may be the cause here, since a much bigger clone is one base away. The chain recombines TRBV11-2 with TRBJ1-1, with 8 nucleotides matching TRBD1. This CDR3 is built from 13 residues. V lost 8 bases and J lost 5; bases outside the gene matches: 7. Germline CDR1 is SGHAT and CDR2 is FQNNGV. The CDR3 region is CASGPQGATEAFF. In DNA, the CDR3 is TGTGCCAGCGGCCCGCAGGGGGCAACTGAAGCTTTCTTT.

This clonotype appeared a few times. The rearrangement uses TRBV5-6 and TRBJ2-3, with 8 bases fitting TRBD2. The germline V gene has CDR1 SGHDT and CDR2 YYEEEE. The CDR3 extends over 17 amino acids. Trimming took 0 bases from V and 5 from J; bases not matched to a gene: 11. DNA of the CDR3: TGTGCCAGCAGCTTGGCCACTAGCGGACGTTCAGTAGATACGCAGTATTTT. This gives the protein CASSLATSGRSVDTQYF.

This clonotype came up many times. This chain connects TRBV6-1 to TRBJ1-4; tentative D call: TRBD1 (6 bases). Germline lookup yields CDR1 MNHNS and CDR2 SASEGT. The CDR3 is made up of 16 amino acids. V was pared by 10 bases and J by 2 bases, with 20 bases between. DNA of the CDR3: TGTGCCATCGACGCGTTTGATGGACAGACTAATGAAAAACTGTTTTTT. Its protein is CAIDAFDGQTNEKLFF.

In its sample, this clonotype was seen many times. The CDR3 region is CASSQRTGDGYTF. The CDR3 DNA follows: TGTGCCAGCAGCCAGAGGACAGGGGACGGCTACACCTTC. This chain links TRBV3-1 with TRBJ1-2; 9 bases are a match to TRBD1. The CDR3 runs to 13 residues. Losses at the gene ends were 3 bases for V and 8 bases for J; bases not matched to a gene: 4. Germline V gene sequence: CDR1 LGHDT, CDR2 YNNKEL (reference sequence).

Remarks on this clonotype: A much more abundant neighbour one base away suggests this may be a read error. The chain links TRBV12-3 or TRBV12-4 to TRBJ2-4; 8 positions agree with TRBD1. CDR3 length: 17 residues. The CDR3 loop is CASSLAGQGRAKSIQYF. Written as DNA, the CDR3 is TGTGCCAGCAGTTTAGCCGGACAGGGAAGGGCCAAAAGCATTCAGTACTTC.

Remarks on this clonotype: This clone may be a read error of a much larger clone one base away. The chain uses TRBV20-1 and TRBJ2-1, with TRBD2 matching over 13 bases. Germline CDR1 is DFQATT and CDR2 is SNEGSKA (reference sequence). CDR3 length: 15 residues. Unmatched junction bases numbered 4, after V lost 4 bases and J lost 4 bases. CDR3 sequence: CSANQLAGGYNEQFF. CDR3 in DNA: TGCAGTGCTAACCAACTAGCGGGAGGGTACAATGAGCAGTTCTTC.

The rearrangement joins TRBV20-1 to TRBJ2-5; 8 positions match TRBD2. V was pared by 3 bases and J by 5 bases, with 8 bases of the junction left unmatched. CDR3 length: 14 amino acids. Germline V lookup: CDR1 DFQATT, CDR2 SNEGSKA (reference sequence). CDR3 bases: TGCAGTGCTAGTGGTAGCGGGAAGGGGGAGACCCAGTACTTC. This encodes CSASGSGKGETQYF.

This clonotype was found many times. The J gene is TRBJ2-7, the V gene TRBV29-1; 8 nucleotides align to TRBD1. Per germline, CDR1 SQVTM and CDR2 ANQGSEA. V lost 1 base, J lost 2 bases, and 1 base stayed unmatched. This CDR3 comprises 13 residues. In DNA form, the CDR3 reads TGCAGCGTTGAAGGGACAGGGACCTACGAGCAGTACTTC. As protein: CSVEGTGTYEQYF.

There are a few counts of this clonotype. The J gene is TRBJ2-1, the V gene TRBV12-3 or TRBV12-4; 8 nucleotides match TRBD2. V was pared by 0 bases and J by 7 bases, with 23 bases of the junction left unmatched. The CDR3 runs 21 residues. DNA of the CDR3: TGTGCCAGCAGTTTAGCAATGGGACGGTCAGCTGGCGGGAGGCAGATAAATGAGCAGTTCTTC. This codes for CASSLAMGRSAGGRQINEQFF.

This chain connects TRBV15 to TRBJ1-2; D unresolved. CDR3 size: 15 residues. Germline V gives CDR1 LNHNV, CDR2 YYDKDF (reference sequence). Trimming pared 0 bases from V and 2 bases from J, leaving 10 bases between. CDR3 sequence: CATSRDPVSNYGYTF. In DNA, the CDR3 is TGTGCCACCAGCAGAGATCCCGTATCGAACTATGGCTACACCTTC.

This clonotype was seen at least ten times. The chain links TRBV10-3 to TRBJ2-2; D gene unclear. CDR1 and CDR2 from the germline V gene are ENHRY and SYGVKD. The germline V and J ends were trimmed by 7 bases and 1 base, with 10 bases remaining between them. This CDR3 comprises 14 residues. CDR3 residues: CAITRDQNTGELFF. CDR3 DNA: TGTGCCATCACCCGCGACCAGAACACCGGGGAGCTGTTTTTT.

This clonotype was observed at least ten times. The CDR3 sequence is CASSSGNDKLQYF. DNA for the CDR3: TGTGCCAGCAGCTCAGGGAACGACAAGCTGCAGTACTTC. The J gene is TRBJ2-7, the V gene TRBV7-9; a weak D match, TRBD1 (5 bases). Trimming took off 4 bases at V and 9 bases at J, with 16 bases between the two ends. The CDR3 has 13 residues. CDR1 is SEHNR and CDR2 is FQNEAQ in the germline V gene (reference sequence).

This clonotype has at least ten counts. This chain joins TRBV5-8 and TRBJ2-5, with D uncertain. The V end lost 0 bases, the J end lost 0 bases, and 3 bases lay between the germline ends. There are 13 residues in the CDR3. Germline CDR1 SGHTS, CDR2 YDEGEE. The CDR3 loop is CASSLAYQETQYF. DNA of the CDR3: TGTGCCAGCAGCTTGGCGTACCAAGAGACCCAGTACTTC.

The table lists this clonotype with a few counts. One junction end does not reproduce the germline sequence, and a read error may be involved. The V and J genes are TRBV27 and TRBJ2-1; either TRBD1 or TRBD2 may fit D (5 bases each). There are 15 residues in the CDR3. Germline V CDR1 and CDR2: MNHEY, SMNVEV (reference sequence). The CDR3 loop is CVSLSWDGGANEQFF. As DNA, the CDR3 is TGTGTCAGCCTGAGTTGGGACGGCGGTGCGAATGAGCAGTTCTTC.

Points on this clonotype: A much more abundant neighbour one base away suggests this may be a read error. DNA for the CDR3: TGCAGCGCGGACAGGGGCTCCTACAATGAGCAGTTCTTC. Translating it yields CSADRGSYNEQFF. The gene calls are TRBV29-1 and TRBJ2-1, with 9 bases lining up with TRBD1. The CDR3 consists of 13 residues. V was clipped by 7 bases and J by 0 bases; unmatched bases: 1. Germline values: CDR1 SQVTM, CDR2 ANQGSEA.

The CDR3 coding sequence is TGTGCCTGGAGTGTTCGGGGGGGCACAGATACGCAGTATTTT. Translation: CAWSVRGGTDTQYF. The V call is TRBV30, the J call TRBJ2-3, with 7 bases that match TRBD2. The V gene's germline CDR1 is GTSNPN and CDR2 SVGIG (reference sequence). Trimming removed 0 bases from V and 1 base from J; junction bases left unmatched: 1. This CDR3 contains 14 residues.